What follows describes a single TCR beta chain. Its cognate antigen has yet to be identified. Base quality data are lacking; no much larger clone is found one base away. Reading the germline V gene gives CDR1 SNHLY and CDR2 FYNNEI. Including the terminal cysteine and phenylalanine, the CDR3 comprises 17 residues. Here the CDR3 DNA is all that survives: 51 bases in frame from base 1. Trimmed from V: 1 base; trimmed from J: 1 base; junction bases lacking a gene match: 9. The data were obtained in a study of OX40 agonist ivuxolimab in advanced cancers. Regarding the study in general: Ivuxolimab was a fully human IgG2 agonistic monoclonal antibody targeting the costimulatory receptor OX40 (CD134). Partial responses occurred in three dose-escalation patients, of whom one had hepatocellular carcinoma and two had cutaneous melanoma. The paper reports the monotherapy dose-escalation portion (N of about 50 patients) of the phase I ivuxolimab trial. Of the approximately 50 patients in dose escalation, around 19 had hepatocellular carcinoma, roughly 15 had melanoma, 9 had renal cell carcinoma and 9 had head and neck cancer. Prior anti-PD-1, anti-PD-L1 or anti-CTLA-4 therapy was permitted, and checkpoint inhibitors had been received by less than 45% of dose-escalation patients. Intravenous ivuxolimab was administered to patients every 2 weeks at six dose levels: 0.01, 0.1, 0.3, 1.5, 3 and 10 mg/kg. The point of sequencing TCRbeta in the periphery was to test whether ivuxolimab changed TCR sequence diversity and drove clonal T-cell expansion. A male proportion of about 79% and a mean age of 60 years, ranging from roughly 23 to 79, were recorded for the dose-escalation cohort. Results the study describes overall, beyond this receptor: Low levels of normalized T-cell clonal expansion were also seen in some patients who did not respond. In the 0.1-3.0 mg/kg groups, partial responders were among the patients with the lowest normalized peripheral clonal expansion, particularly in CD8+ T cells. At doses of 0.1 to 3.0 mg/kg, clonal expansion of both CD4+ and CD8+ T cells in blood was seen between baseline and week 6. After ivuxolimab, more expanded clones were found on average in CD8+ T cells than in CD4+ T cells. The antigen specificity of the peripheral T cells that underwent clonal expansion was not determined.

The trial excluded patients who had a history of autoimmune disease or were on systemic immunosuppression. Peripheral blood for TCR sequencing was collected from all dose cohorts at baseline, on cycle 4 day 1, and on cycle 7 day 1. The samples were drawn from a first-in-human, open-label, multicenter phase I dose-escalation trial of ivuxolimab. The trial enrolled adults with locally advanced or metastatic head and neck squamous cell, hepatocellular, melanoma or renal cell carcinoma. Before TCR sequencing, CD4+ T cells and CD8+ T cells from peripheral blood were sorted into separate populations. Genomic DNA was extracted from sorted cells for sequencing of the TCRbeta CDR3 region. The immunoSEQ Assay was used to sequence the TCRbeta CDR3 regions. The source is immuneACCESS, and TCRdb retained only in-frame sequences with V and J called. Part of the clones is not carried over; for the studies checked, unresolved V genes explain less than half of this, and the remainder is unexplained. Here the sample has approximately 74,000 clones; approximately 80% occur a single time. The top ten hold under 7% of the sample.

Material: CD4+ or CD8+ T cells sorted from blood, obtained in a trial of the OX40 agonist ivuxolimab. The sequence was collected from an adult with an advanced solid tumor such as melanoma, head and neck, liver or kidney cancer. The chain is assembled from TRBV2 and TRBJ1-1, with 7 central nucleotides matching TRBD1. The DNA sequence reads TGTGCCAGCAGTGAAGGTGGCAGGGGGAGGGGGAACACTGAAGCTTTCTTT. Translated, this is CASSEGGRGRGNTEAFF.